This T cell receptor (beta chain) is from a study of patients and donors after allogeneic stem cell transplantation. One entry per CDR3 protein, called by TCRdb with MiXCR from the RT-PCR reads. The table shows about 150,000 distinct CDR3 sequences, with nearly 25% occurring only once. Trimming shortened V by 1 base and J by 0 bases, and 9 bases separated the two germline ends. Germline assignment: CDR1 SEHNR and CDR2 FQNEAQ (reference sequence). The CDR3 extends over 15 amino acids. The sequencing sample was made of blood, either unsorted or a sorted T cell fraction (not recorded which). The V call is TRBV7-9, the J call TRBJ2-5; D is possibly TRBD2 (5 bases). This receptor was identified in a human donor who was either an allogeneic HSCT recipient or a stem cell or donor lymphocyte infusion donor (not recorded which). It is not recorded whose cells these are; they may come from a transplant donor. CDR3 protein: CASSLVDLDQETQYF. In DNA form, the CDR3 reads TGTGCCAGCAGCTTAGTGGACTTAGACCAAGAGACCCAGTACTTC.